What follows is one T cell receptor beta chain and its context. What it recognizes is unknown. These data are taken from a study of OX40 agonist ivuxolimab in advanced cancers. Study-wide results and limits: Determination of antigen specificity was not performed for the expanded peripheral T cells. Low normalized clonal expansion also occurred in some nonresponding patients.

Generated by immunoSEQ multiplex PCR, the TCRdb table keeps only in-frame clones and is missing some. This sample has approximately 74,000 clones, with roughly nine tenths found just once. CDR1 SGHTA and CDR2 FQGNSA come from the germline V gene. Deletions cut 1 base from V and 7 bases from J, with 11 bases between. The CDR3 runs 13 residues. Sequences were derived from CD4+ or CD8+ T cells sorted from blood, sampled in a trial of the OX40 agonist ivuxolimab. This sequence originates from an adult with an advanced solid tumor such as melanoma, head and neck, liver or kidney cancer. J is TRBJ2-7 and V is TRBV7-2; D not certain. CDR3 sequence (DNA): TGTGCCAGCAGCTTAGTGGCTGACCGAGAGCAGTACTTC. The encoded protein is CASSLVADREQYF.